This TCR beta chain was sequenced for a study of cytomegalovirus exposure and HLA in healthy donors. Primers included in the PCR were 60 Vbeta and 13 Jbeta primers. Assay: immunoSEQ multiplex PCR; the TCRdb copy retains only in-frame clones and omits some. The table includes roughly 200,000 clones, approximately 82% detected once. The TCR originated in a man aged 18 to 29 in good health and CMV-seronegative. The sequenced sample was PBMCs.

The CDR3 region is CASSLGISTSYQETQYF. In nucleotides, the CDR3 is TGTGCCAGCAGCCTTGGTATATCGACTAGCTATCAAGAGACCCAGTACTTC. The rearrangement uses TRBV9 and TRBJ2-5; the match to TRBD2 covers 7 bases. The CDR3 is 17 amino acids. CDR1 SGDLS and CDR2 YYNGEE come from the germline V gene. The V and J ends lost 4 bases and 2 bases, in that order; junction bases with no gene match: 14.